The present TCR beta chain was sequenced within a study of regulatory T cells in long-lasting Graves disease. Study background: Freshly diagnosed Graves' patients had used antithyroid drugs for under 3 months.

Time point here: newly diagnosed GD, antithyroid drugs for less than 3 months. Preparation of the TCR library used RNA extracted from PBMCs. For TCR beta, libraries came from iRepertoire HTBI primers and Arm-PCR of CDR3 regions. TCRdb re-called the multiplex PCR reads with MiXCR, one entry per CDR3 protein. The data show roughly 560,000 distinct CDR3 sequences, with approximately 12% seen just once and roughly 9.3% held by the top ten. These data also formed part of another study, on T cells in Graves' hyperthyroidism and ophthalmopathy. That paper states: Researchers ran a first-round RT-PCR on the TCR CDR3 using the HTBI primer set.

This TCR derives from a woman under 40 with Graves disease. The specimen comprised peripheral blood mononuclear cells (PBMCs), sampled at new diagnosis, from a patient treated with antithyroid drugs.

This CDR3 is CASSDDRTLTGELFF. The CDR3 DNA reads TGCGCCAGCAGTGACGACAGGACCCTCACCGGGGAGCTGTTTTTT. The chain has TRBV10-1 and TRBJ2-2; a weak D match, TRBD1 (6 bases). Trimming removed 3 bases at V and 4 bases at J, with 12 bases between. Germline V lookup: CDR1 WNHNN, CDR2 SYGVQD (reference sequence). This CDR3 has 15 amino acids.